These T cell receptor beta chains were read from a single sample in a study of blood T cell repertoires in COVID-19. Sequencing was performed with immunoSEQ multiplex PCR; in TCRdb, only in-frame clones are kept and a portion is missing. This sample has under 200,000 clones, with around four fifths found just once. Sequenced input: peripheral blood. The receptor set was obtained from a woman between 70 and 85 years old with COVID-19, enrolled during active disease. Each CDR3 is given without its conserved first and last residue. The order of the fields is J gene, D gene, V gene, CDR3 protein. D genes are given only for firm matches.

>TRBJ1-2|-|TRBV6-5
ASSLRENYGYT
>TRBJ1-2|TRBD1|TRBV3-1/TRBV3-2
ASSPRDRSNYGYT
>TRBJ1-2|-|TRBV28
ASSPGDGVRGYT
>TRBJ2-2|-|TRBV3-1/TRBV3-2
ASSQDDHLTGELF
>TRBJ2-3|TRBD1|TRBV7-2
ASSYRGSSTDTQY
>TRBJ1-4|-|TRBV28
ASQDTDTGFAFSEKLF
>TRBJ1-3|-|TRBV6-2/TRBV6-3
ASSDGLLSGNTIY
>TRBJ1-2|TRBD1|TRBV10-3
AISVRDRGENYGYT
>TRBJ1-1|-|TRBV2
ASRLTVNTEAF
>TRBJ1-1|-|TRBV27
ASWLNTEAF
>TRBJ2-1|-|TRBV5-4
ASSLANYNEQF
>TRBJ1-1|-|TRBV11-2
ASSFSYRVGDTEAF
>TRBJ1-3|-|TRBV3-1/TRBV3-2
ASSQETRTAGNTIY
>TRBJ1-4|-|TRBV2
ASRPHTSVTNEKLF
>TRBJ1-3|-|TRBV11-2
ASSFWGRGGNTIY
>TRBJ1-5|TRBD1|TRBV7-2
ASSLEGTGDQPQH
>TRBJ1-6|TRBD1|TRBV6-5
ASSTGQVYNSPLH
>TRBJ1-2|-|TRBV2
ASSEPLYGYT
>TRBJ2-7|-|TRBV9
ASAEVGKHEQY